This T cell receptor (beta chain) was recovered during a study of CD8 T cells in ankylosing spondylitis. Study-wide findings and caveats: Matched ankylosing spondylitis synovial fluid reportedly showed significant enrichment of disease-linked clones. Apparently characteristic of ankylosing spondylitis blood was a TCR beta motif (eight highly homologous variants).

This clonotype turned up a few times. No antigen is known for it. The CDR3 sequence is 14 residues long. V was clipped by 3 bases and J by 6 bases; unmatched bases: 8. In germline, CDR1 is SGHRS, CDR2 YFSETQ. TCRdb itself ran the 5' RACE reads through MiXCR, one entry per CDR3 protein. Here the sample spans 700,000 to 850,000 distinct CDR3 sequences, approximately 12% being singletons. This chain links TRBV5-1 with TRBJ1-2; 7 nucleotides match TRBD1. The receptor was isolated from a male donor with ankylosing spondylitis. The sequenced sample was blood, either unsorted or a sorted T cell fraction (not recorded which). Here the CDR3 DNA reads TGCGCCAGCAGCTCCCTACAGGGGTTCGATGGCTACACCTTC. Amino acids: CASSSLQGFDGYTF. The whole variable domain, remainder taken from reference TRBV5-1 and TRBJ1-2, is KAGVTQTPRYLIKTRGQQVTLSCSPISGHRSVSWYQQTPGQGLQFLFEYFSETQRNKGNFPGRFSGRQFSNSRSEMNVSTLELGDSALYLCASSSLQGFDGYTFGSGTRLTVV.